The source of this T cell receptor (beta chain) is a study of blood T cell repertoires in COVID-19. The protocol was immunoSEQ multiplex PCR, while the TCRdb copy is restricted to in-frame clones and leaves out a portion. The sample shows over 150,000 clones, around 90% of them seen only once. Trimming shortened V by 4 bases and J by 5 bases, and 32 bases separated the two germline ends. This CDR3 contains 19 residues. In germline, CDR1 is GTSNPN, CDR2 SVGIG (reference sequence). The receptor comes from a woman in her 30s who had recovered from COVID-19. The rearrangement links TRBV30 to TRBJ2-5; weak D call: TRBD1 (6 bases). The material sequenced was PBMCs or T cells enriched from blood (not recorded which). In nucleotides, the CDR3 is TGTGCCTGGACGCAGAATTTCGACTCGGACAGCGCTGGTAGGGAGACCCAGTACTTC. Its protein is CAWTQNFDSDSAGRETQYF.